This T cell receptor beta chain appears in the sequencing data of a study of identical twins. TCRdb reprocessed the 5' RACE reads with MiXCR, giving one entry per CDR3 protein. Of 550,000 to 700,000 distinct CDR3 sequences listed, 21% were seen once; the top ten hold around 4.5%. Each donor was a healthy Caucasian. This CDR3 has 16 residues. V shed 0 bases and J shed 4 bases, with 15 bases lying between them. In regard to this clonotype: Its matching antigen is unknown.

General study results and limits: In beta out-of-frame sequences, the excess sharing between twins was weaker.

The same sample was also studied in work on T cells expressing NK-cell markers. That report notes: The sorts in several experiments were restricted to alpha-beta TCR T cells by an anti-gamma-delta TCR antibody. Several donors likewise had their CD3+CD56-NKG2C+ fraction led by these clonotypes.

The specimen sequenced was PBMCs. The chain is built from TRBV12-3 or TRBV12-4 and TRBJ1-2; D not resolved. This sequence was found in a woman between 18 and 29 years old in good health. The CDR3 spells CASSLASGSVPYGYTF. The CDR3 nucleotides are TGTGCCAGCAGTTTAGCGTCGGGATCAGTGCCCTATGGCTACACCTTC.